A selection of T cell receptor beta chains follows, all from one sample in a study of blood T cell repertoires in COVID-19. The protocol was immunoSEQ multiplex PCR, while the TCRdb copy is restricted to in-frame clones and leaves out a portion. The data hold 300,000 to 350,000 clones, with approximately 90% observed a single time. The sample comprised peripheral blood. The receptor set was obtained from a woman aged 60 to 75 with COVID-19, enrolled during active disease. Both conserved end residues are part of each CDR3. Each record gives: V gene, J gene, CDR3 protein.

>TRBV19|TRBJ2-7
CASSIGTAYEQYF
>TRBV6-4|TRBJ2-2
CASSFSGGSTGELFF
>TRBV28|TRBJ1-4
CASGGGPNEKLFF
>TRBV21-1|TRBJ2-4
CASSKVSWSLAGGWDIQYF
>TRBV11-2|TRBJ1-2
CASSPKVGTGVAANYGYTF
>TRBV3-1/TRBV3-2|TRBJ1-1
CASSPFAIGDTEAFF
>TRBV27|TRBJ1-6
CASSRQAGTLNSPLHF
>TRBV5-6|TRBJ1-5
CASSSAGQGDYQPQHF
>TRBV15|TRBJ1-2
CATSMDRARYGYTF
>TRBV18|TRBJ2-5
CASSRRRDRQETQYF